This T cell receptor beta chain was recovered during a study of glioma-infiltrating T cells. Points from the study as a whole: Above-expected tissue-blood divergence occurred in all gliomas, most in low-grade ones. Tissue and blood shared very few CDR3 sequences.

Trimming removed 9 bases at V and 6 bases at J, with 15 bases between. This CDR3 contains 13 residues. Germline V CDR1 and CDR2: LNHDA, SQIVND (reference sequence). Amplification of TCR alpha and beta CDR3 regions from RNA used iRepertoire nested multiplex PCR. Input was roughly 85-400 ng of tissue mRNA or PBMC total RNA. TCRdb reprocessed the multiplex PCR reads with MiXCR, giving one entry per CDR3 protein. In the table there are more than 90,000 distinct CDR3 sequences, approximately 39% of which are singletons. This clonotype was picked up many times. Its antigen is still unknown. This chain connects TRBV19 to TRBJ2-1, with D tentatively TRBD1 (7 bases). The sample taken for sequencing was glioma tissue, nonneoplastic brain tissue, or PBMCs (not recorded which). This receptor was obtained from a human donor with low-grade glioma or glioblastoma, undergoing nonglioma brain surgery, or in good health (not recorded which). Written as DNA, the CDR3 is TGTGCCAGCGGGGGACGACAGGGCAATGAGCAGTTCTTC. Its protein is CASGGRQGNEQFF.